The present T cell receptor (beta chain) was sequenced within a study of blood T cell repertoires in COVID-19. The overall study: Sites across the United States, Italy and Spain contributed samples from acute and convalescent COVID-19. Sources were T cells, B-cell-depleted T cells, or PBMCs; the material itself was cDNA or gDNA.

Methods used by the authors: Amplifying reference gene primers gave estimates of nucleated cell counts. Sequencing was performed with immunoSEQ multiplex PCR; in TCRdb, only in-frame clones are kept and a portion is missing. The D gene and trimming were derived from the DNA, and the V and J assignments and clone size from that table. The repertoire holds roughly 71,000 clones, with 86% as singletons. Germline values: CDR1 SQVTM, CDR2 ANQGSEA. The CDR3 is made up of 17 amino acids. The V and J ends lost 7 bases and 1 base, in that order; junction bases with no gene match: 15. The clonotype originates from a man between 25 and 39 years old with acute or convalescent COVID-19. Sequenced: peripheral blood. The chain has TRBV29-1 and TRBJ1-2; 10 bases are shared with TRBD1. CDR3 in DNA: TGCAGCGCGGACACCGGGACAGGGGAAGATGGTAACTATGGCTACACCTTC. This translates into CSADTGTGEDGNYGYTF.